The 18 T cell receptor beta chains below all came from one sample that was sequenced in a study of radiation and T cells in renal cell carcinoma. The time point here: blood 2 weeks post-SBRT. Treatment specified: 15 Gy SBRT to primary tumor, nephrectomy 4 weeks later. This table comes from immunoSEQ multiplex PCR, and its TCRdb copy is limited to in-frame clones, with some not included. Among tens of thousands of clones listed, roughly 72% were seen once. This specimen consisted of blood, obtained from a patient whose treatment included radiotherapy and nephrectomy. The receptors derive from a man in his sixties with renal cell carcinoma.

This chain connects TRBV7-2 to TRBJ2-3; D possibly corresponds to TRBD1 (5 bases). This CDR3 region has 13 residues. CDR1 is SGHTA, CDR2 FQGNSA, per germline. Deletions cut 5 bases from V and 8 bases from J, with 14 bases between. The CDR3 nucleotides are TGTGCCAGCAGCAAGGGGCCTGCAGGTACGCAGTATTTT. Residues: CASSKGPAGTQYF. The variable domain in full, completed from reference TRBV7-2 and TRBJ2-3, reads GAGVSQSPSNKVTEKGKDVELRCDPISGHTALYWYRQSLGQGLEFLIYFQGNSAPDKSGLPSDRFSAERTGGSVSTLTIQRTQQEDSAVYLCASSKGPAGTQYFGPGTRLTVL.

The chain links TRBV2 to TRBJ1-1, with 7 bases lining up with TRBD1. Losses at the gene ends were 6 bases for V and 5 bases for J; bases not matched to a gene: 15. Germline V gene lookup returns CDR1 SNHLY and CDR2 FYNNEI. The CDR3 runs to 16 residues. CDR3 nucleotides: TGTGCCAGCAGCCCGTATCGATCGGGACAGACGACTGAAGCTTTCTTT. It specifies CASSPYRSGQTTEAFF.

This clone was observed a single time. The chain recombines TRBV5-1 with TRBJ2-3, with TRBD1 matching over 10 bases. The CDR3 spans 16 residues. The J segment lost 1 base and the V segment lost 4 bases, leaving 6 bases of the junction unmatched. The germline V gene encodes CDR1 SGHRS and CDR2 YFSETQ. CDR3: CASSPFGQGGTDTQYF. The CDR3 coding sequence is TGCGCCAGCAGCCCTTTCGGACAGGGGGGCACAGATACGCAGTATTTT.

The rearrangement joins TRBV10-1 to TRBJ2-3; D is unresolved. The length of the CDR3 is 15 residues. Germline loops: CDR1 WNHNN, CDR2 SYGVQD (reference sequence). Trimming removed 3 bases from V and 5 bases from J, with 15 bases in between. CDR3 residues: CASSDGTSTLDTQYF. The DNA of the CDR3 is TGCGCCAGCAGTGATGGCACCAGCACATTAGATACGCAGTATTTT.

The CDR3 nucleotides are TGTGCCAGCAGTTACGAGACAGGCTCCTACGAGCAGTACTTC. Translating it yields CASSYETGSYEQYF. The chain uses TRBV6-6 and TRBJ2-7; TRBD1 might be the D (6 bases). The CDR3 has 14 residues. The V and J ends lost 2 bases and 0 bases respectively, with 8 bases between them. Germline CDR1 reads MNHNY; CDR2 reads SVGAGI (reference sequence).

The DNA for the CDR3 is TGTGCCAGTAGTATGCGGGAGGTCACGCCGGGGGTAGCGGGAGGAGAGACCCAGTACTTC. It yields the protein CASSMREVTPGVAGGETQYF. V is TRBV19 and J is TRBJ2-5, with TRBD2 matching 10 bases. This CDR3 region has 20 residues. J was trimmed by 4 bases and V by 3 bases; bases with no gene match: 20. CDR1 LNHDA and CDR2 SQIVND come from the germline V gene (reference sequence).

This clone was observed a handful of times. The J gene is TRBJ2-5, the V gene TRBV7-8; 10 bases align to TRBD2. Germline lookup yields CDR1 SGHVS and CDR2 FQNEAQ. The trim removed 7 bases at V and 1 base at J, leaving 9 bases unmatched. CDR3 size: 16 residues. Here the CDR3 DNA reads TGTGCCAGCAATCTACAGACTAGCGGGTTCCAAGAGACCCAGTACTTC. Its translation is CASNLQTSGFQETQYF.

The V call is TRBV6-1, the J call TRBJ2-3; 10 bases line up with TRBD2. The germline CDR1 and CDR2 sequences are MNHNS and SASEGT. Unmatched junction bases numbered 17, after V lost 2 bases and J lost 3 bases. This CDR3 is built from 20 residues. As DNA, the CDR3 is TGTGCCAGCAGTGAAAAGTTACTAGCGGGGAGGGGTTCCGCAACAGATACGCAGTATTTT. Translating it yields CASSEKLLAGRGSATDTQYF.

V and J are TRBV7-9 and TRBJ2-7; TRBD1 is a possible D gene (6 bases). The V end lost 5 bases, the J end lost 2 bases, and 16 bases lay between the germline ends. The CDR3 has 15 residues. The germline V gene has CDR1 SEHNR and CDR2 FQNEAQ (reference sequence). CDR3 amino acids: CASSERGDITYEQYV. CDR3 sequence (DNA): TGTGCCAGCAGCGAGAGAGGGGACATAACCTACGAGCAGTACGTC.

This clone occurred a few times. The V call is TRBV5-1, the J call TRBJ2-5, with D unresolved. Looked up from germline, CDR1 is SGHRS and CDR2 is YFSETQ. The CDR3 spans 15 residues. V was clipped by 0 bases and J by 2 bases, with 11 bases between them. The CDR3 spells CASSLAAGRQETQYF. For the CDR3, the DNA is TGCGCCAGCAGCTTGGCAGCAGGACGGCAAGAGACCCAGTACTTC.

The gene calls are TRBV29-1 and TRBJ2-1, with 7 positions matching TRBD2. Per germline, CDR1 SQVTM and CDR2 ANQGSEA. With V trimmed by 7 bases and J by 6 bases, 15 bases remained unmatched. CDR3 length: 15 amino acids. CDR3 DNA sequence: TGCAGCGGGGCCGGGGGGTCTTTGGTACGCAATGAGCAGTTCTTC. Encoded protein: CSGAGGSLVRNEQFF.

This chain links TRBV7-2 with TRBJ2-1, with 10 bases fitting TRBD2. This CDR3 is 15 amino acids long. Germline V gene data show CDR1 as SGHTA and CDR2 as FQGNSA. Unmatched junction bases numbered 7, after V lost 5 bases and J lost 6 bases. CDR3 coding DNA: TGTGCCAGCAGCCTCAGCGGGGGGGCCCCCAATGAGCAGTTCTTC. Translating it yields CASSLSGGAPNEQFF.

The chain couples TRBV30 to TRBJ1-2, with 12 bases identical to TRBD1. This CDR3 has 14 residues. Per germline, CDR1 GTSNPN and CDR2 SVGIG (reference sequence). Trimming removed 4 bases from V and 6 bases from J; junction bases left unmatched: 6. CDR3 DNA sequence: TGTGCCTGGAACCGGGACAGGGGGCCGGATGGCTACACCTTC. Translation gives CAWNRDRGPDGYTF.

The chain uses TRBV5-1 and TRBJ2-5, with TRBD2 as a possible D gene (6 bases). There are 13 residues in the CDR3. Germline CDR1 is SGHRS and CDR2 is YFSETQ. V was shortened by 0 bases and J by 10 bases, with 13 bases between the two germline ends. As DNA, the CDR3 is TGCGCCAGCAGCTTGGCGGGGAGGAGCGGCCAGTACTTC. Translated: CASSLAGRSGQYF.

The CDR3 DNA reads as TGTGCCAGCAGCGAACAAGCTGCAACTAATGAAAAACTGTTTTTT. It is translated as CASSEQAATNEKLFF. The J gene is TRBJ1-4, the V gene TRBV6-5; D remains ambiguous. The V end lost 6 bases, the J end lost 0 bases, and 11 bases lay between the germline ends. Germline CDR1 reads MNHEY; CDR2 reads SVGAGI. This CDR3 comprises 15 residues.

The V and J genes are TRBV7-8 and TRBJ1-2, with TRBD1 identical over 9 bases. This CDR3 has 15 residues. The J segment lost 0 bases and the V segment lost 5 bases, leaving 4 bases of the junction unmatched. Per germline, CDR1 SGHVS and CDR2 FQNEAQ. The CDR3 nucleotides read TGTGCCAGCAGCCTCCGGACAGGGGCTAACTATGGCTACACCTTC. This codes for CASSLRTGANYGYTF.

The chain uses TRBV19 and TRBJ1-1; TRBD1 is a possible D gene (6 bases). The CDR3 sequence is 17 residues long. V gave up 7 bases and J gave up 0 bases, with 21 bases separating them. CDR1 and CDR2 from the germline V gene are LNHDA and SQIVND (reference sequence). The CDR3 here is CASKGGVALMLNTEAFF. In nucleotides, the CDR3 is TGTGCCAGTAAAGGGGGGGTGGCCCTCATGCTGAACACTGAAGCTTTCTTT.

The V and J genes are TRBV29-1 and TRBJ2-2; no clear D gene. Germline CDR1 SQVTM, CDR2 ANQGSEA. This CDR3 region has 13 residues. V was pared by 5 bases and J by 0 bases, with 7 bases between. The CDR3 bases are TGCAGCGTTCGGCAGACGAACACCGGGGAGCTGTTTTTT. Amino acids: CSVRQTNTGELFF.